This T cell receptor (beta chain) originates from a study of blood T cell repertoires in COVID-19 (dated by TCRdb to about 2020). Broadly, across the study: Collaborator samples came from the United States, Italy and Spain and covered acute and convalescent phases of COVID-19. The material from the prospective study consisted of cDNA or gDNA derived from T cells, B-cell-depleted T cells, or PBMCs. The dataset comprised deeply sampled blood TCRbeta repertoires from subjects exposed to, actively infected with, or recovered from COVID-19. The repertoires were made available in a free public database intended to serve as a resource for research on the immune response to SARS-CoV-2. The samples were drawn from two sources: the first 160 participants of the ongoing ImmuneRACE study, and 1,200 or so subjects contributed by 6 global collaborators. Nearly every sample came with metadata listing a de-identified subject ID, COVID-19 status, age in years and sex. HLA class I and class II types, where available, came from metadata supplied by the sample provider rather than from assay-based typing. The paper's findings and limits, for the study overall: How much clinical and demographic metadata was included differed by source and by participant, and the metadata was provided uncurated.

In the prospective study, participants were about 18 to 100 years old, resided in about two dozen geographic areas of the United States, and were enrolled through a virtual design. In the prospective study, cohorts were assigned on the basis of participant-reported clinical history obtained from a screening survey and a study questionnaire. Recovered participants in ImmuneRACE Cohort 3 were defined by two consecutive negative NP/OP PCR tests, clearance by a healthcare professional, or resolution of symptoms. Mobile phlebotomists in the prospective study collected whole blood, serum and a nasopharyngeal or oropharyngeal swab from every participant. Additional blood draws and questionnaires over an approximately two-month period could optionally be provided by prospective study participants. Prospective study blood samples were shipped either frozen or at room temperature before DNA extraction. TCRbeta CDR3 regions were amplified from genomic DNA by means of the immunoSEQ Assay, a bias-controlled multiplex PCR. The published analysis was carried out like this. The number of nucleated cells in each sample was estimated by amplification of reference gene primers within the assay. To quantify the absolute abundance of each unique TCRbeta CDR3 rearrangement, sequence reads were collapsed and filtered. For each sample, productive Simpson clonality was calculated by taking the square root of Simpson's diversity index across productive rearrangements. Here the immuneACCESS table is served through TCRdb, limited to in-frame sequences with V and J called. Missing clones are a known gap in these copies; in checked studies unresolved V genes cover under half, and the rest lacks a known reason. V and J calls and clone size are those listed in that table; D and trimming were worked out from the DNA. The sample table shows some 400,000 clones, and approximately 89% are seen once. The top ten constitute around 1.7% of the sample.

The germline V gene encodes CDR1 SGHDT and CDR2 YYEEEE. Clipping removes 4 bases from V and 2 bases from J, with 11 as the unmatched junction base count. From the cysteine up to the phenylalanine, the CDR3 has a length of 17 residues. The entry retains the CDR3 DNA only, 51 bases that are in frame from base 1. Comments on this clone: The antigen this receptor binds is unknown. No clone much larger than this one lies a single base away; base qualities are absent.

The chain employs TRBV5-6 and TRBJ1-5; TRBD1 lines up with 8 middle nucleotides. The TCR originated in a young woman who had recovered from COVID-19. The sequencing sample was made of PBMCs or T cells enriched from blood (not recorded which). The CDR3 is CASSRFGQGQRNQPQHF. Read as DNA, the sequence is TGTGCCAGCAGCCGGTTTGGACAGGGACAACGCAATCAGCCCCAGCATTTT.